The 29 T cell receptor beta chains listed next were all sequenced from one sample in a study of T cell responses to AZD1222 COVID-19 vaccine. Profiled with immunoSEQ multiplex PCR; TCRdb holds only in-frame clones, not every one. This table has approximately 270,000 clones, approximately 94% appearing once. Sequences were derived from peripheral blood, sampled 28 days after the second AZD1222 dose. These receptors all come from an adult who received the AZD1222 COVID-19 vaccine.

The chain combines TRBV6-5 with TRBJ1-1; D is unresolved. The V gene's germline CDR1 is MNHEY and CDR2 SVGAGI. This CDR3 is 12 amino acids long. Trimming took 10 bases from V and 4 from J, leaving 13 bases between them. The CDR3 nucleotides read TGTGCCACGGTGCGGGGTTTCACTGAAGCTTTCTTT. It encodes CATVRGFTEAFF.

The chain has TRBV29-1 and TRBJ1-1, with D possibly being TRBD1 (6 bases). Germline V lookup: CDR1 SQVTM, CDR2 ANQGSEA. The V and J ends lost 8 bases and 10 bases respectively, with 20 bases between them. The CDR3 sequence is 12 residues long. The CDR3 DNA is TGCAGCTCCCTCGCCGGGGGGGCAGGAGCTTTCTTT. Amino acids: CSSLAGGAGAFF.

Of note for this clone: The junction and the germline gene differ at one end; a read error may be behind it. The rearrangement uses TRBV29-1 and TRBJ1-5; 7 bases align to TRBD1. CDR3 length equals 13 residues. The germline V gene has CDR1 SQVTM and CDR2 ANQGSEA. The CDR3 here is CSVKTGSSQPQHF. DNA for the CDR3: TGCAGCGTGAAGACAGGGAGCAGTCAGCCCCAGCATTTT.

V and J are TRBV10-3 and TRBJ1-3, with 8 bases identical to TRBD1. The CDR3 loop spans 15 amino acids. Germline values: CDR1 ENHRY, CDR2 SYGVKD. V shed 10 bases, J shed 0 bases, and the junction held 8 bases outside the gene matches. Written as DNA, the CDR3 is TGTGCCACAGGACAGGGCTTAAACTCTGGAAACACCATATATTTT. Translating gives CATGQGLNSGNTIYF.

The chain combines TRBV18 with TRBJ1-2; D is ambiguous. The CDR3 contains 14 residues. Germline V gene lookup returns CDR1 KGHSH and CDR2 LQKENI. V shed 2 bases and J shed 2 bases, with 9 bases lying between them. CDR3 amino acids: CASSPETVNYGYTF. The DNA of the CDR3 is TGTGCCAGCTCACCAGAGACCGTAAACTATGGCTACACCTTC.

This chain links TRBV6-1 with TRBJ1-2, with 7 bases matching TRBD1. With 2 bases clipped from V and 4 bases from J, the junction kept 13 bases outside the gene matches. The length of the CDR3 is 17 residues. Per the germline V gene, CDR1 is MNHNS and CDR2 is SASEGT. Written as DNA, the CDR3 is TGTGCCAGCAGTGAAACAGGCGGAGACAGGGTGGTCTATGGCTACACCTTC. Translated, it gives CASSETGGDRVVYGYTF.

The rearrangement uses TRBV29-1 and TRBJ2-3; the match to TRBD2 covers 8 bases. The CDR3 is made up of 14 amino acids. Germline lookup yields CDR1 SQVTM and CDR2 ANQGSEA. J lost 0 bases, V lost 5 bases, and 4 bases had no gene match. The CDR3 DNA reads as TGCAGCGTTAATAGCGGGGCTAGCACAGATACGCAGTATTTT. It yields the protein CSVNSGASTDTQYF.

The chain uses TRBV7-9 and TRBJ2-7; D unresolved. This CDR3 is 15 amino acids long. Germline V lookup: CDR1 SEHNR, CDR2 FQNEAQ (reference sequence). V was trimmed by 4 bases and J by 2 bases, leaving 15 bases between them. DNA for the CDR3: TGTGCCAGCAGCTCTGATTGGAAACGGGCCTACGAGCAGTACTTC. Translation: CASSSDWKRAYEQYF.

J is TRBJ2-2 and V is TRBV5-6; D perhaps matches TRBD2 (6 bases). Trimming took 1 base from V and 5 from J, leaving 15 bases between them. Germline V lookup: CDR1 SGHDT, CDR2 YYEEEE. This CDR3 spans 16 amino acids. CDR3 in DNA: TGTGCCAGCAGCTTGTTAGGCTCCGCGGGGACCGGGGAGCTGTTTTTT. It is translated as CASSLLGSAGTGELFF.

This rearrangement joins TRBV28 to TRBJ1-5, with 11 bases fitting TRBD1. CDR1 and CDR2 from the germline V gene are MDHEN and SYDVKM. CDR3 length equals 14 residues. V lost 6 bases to trimming and J lost 4 bases; unmatched junction nucleotides: 2. This chain's CDR3 is CASSGTGGNQPQHF. Here the CDR3 DNA reads TGTGCCAGCAGCGGGACAGGGGGAAATCAGCCCCAGCATTTT.

The chain carries TRBV4-3 and TRBJ2-1, with D possibly matching TRBD2 (5 bases). The CDR3 loop spans 14 amino acids. The V end lost 5 bases, the J end lost 0 bases, and 8 bases lay between the germline ends. The germline CDR1 and CDR2 sequences are LGHNA and YSLEER. Here the CDR3 reads CASSREISYNEQFF. CDR3 coding DNA: TGCGCCAGCAGCAGGGAGATCTCCTACAATGAGCAGTTCTTC.

The V call is TRBV6-5, the J call TRBJ1-1, with 8 bases aligning to TRBD1. CDR1 and CDR2 from the germline V gene are MNHEY and SVGAGI. The J segment lost 5 bases and the V segment lost 2 bases, leaving 10 bases of the junction unmatched. CDR3 size: 16 residues. CDR3: CASSYIPTGGVTEAFF. In DNA, the CDR3 is TGTGCCAGCAGTTACATACCTACAGGGGGAGTAACTGAAGCTTTCTTT.

This clone was picked up one time. The chain combines TRBV10-3 with TRBJ1-6, with a weak D call TRBD1 (5 bases). The CDR3 spans 16 residues. CDR1 and CDR2 (germline): ENHRY, SYGVKD. V dropped 2 bases and J dropped 5 bases, with 13 bases sitting between them. This CDR3 reads CAISEREPGDNSPLHF. Here the CDR3 DNA reads TGTGCCATCAGTGAGAGGGAGCCGGGGGATAATTCACCCCTCCACTTT.

The chain joins TRBV24-1 to TRBJ2-1; D uncertain. The germline gives CDR1 KGHDR, CDR2 SFDVKD. Trimming cost V 5 bases and J 6 bases, with 7 bases left between them. This CDR3 has 12 residues. CDR3 nucleotides: TGTGCCACCAGTGTTGGAAGCAATGAGCAGTTCTTC. Its protein product is CATSVGSNEQFF.

The chain has TRBV5-8 and TRBJ2-7; TRBD2 is a possible D gene (6 bases). Germline V gene lookup returns CDR1 SGHTS and CDR2 YDEGEE. The CDR3 length is 12 residues. V was shortened by 5 bases and J by 3 bases, with 9 bases between the two germline ends. CDR3 sequence reads: CASRPEGYEQYF. In DNA, the CDR3 is TGTGCCAGCAGACCGGAGGGCTACGAGCAGTACTTC.

The CDR3 DNA is TGTGCCAGTAGCGCCCGACTAGCGGGAGGACGAGAGGCCAAAAACATTCAGTACTTC. This encodes CASSARLAGGREAKNIQYF. The genes are TRBV19 and TRBJ2-4, with 13 nucleotides matching TRBD2. The CDR3 spans 19 residues. Germline assignment: CDR1 LNHDA and CDR2 SQIVND (reference sequence). The V gene end was trimmed by 6 bases and the J gene end by 1 base; junction bases not matched to a gene: 12.

The chain links TRBV9 to TRBJ1-2, with 12 bases lining up with TRBD1. Germline lookup yields CDR1 SGDLS and CDR2 YYNGEE. This CDR3 is built from 15 residues. J gave up 8 bases and V 0 bases, and 5 bases lay outside the gene matches. The CDR3 DNA is TGTGCCAGCAGCGTAGAGGGACAGGGGGCTTCCGGCTACACCTTC. Residues: CASSVEGQGASGYTF.

The chain uses TRBV5-1 and TRBJ2-7, with D perhaps matching TRBD1 (6 bases). CDR1 and CDR2 (germline): SGHRS, YFSETQ. The CDR3 sequence is 12 residues long. The V end was cut by 4 bases, the J end by 2 bases, with 7 bases between. The CDR3 bases are TGCGCCAGCAGCAACAGGGCCTACGAGCAGTACTTC. Protein product: CASSNRAYEQYF.

The rearrangement links TRBV19 to TRBJ1-3, with D unresolved. The V end was cut by 0 bases, the J end by 2 bases, with 5 bases between. The CDR3 contains 14 residues. Germline V lookup: CDR1 LNHDA, CDR2 SQIVND (reference sequence). The CDR3 bases are TGTGCCAGTAGTATAGACAGTACTGGAAACACCATATATTTT. Amino acids: CASSIDSTGNTIYF.

This CDR3 reads CASSERGQGRSGNTIYF. CDR3 DNA: TGTGCCAGCAGTGAAAGGGGACAGGGCCGCTCTGGAAACACCATATATTTT. This chain links TRBV2 with TRBJ1-3; 9 nucleotides match TRBD1. Germline V gene data show CDR1 as SNHLY and CDR2 as FYNNEI. V lost 2 bases and J lost 0; bases outside the gene matches: 5. The CDR3 is 17 amino acids.

The chain links TRBV29-1 to TRBJ2-7; D is uncertain. The germline V and J ends were trimmed by 4 bases and 3 bases, with 13 bases remaining between them. The CDR3 sequence is 13 residues long. From germline, CDR1 is SQVTM and CDR2 ANQGSEA. The CDR3 region is CSVAWVSFYEQYF. CDR3 DNA: TGCAGCGTTGCCTGGGTCAGTTTCTACGAGCAGTACTTC.

The rearrangement uses TRBV28 and TRBJ1-4; D unclear. This CDR3 is 12 amino acids long. V shed 3 bases and J shed 8 bases, with 7 bases lying between them. CDR1 MDHEN and CDR2 SYDVKM come from the germline V gene. The CDR3 reads CASSLRGEKLFF. In DNA, the CDR3 is TGTGCCAGCAGTTTGAGAGGGGAAAAACTGTTTTTT.

The rearrangement links TRBV6-5 to TRBJ2-7; the match to TRBD1 covers 9 bases. Germline CDR1 MNHEY, CDR2 SVGAGI. The ends lost 2 bases at V and 6 bases at J; junction bases unmatched: 8. The CDR3 length is 15 residues. The CDR3 DNA sequence: TGTGCCAGCAGTTACCGGACAGGGGTGTTACGCGAGCAGTACTTC. This sequence encodes CASSYRTGVLREQYF.

This rearrangement joins TRBV10-3 to TRBJ1-6; 9 bases fit TRBD1. CDR1 ENHRY and CDR2 SYGVKD come from the germline V gene. J was trimmed by 4 bases and V by 0 bases; bases with no gene match: 1. The CDR3 is 16 amino acids. DNA for the CDR3: TGTGCCATCAGTGAGTCGGGACAGGGTTATAATTCACCCCTCCACTTT. This translates into CAISESGQGYNSPLHF.

The chain is built from TRBV27 and TRBJ2-1; 13 bases are a match to TRBD2. The CDR3 is made up of 18 amino acids. Trimming took 3 bases from V and 7 from J; bases not matched to a gene: 12. Germline-derived CDR1 and CDR2 are MNHEY and SMNVEV (reference sequence). The CDR3 here is CASSFWTSGRTSGNEQFF. CDR3 DNA sequence: TGTGCCAGCAGTTTTTGGACTAGCGGGAGAACATCGGGGAATGAGCAGTTCTTC.

The chain recombines TRBV4-3 with TRBJ2-2, with 9 nucleotides matching TRBD2. Germline V CDR1 and CDR2: LGHNA, YSLEER. This CDR3 region has 19 residues. V gave up 1 base and J gave up 4 bases; unmatched junction bases: 13. The CDR3 loop reads CASSQAEGSGRGSTGELFF. The CDR3 DNA sequence: TGCGCCAGCAGCCAAGCGGAGGGTAGCGGGAGAGGTAGCACCGGGGAGCTGTTTTTT.

CDR3 sequence: CASSQFRDRSNSPLHF. CDR3 nucleotides: TGTGCCAGCAGCCAATTCCGGGACAGGAGTAATTCACCCCTCCACTTT. The chain employs TRBV11-2 and TRBJ1-6, with 8 bases identical to TRBD1. CDR1 and CDR2 from the germline V gene are SGHAT and FQNNGV. With 5 bases clipped from V and 6 bases from J, the junction kept 9 bases outside the gene matches. This CDR3 contains 16 residues.

This clone was detected once. The rearrangement uses TRBV2 and TRBJ2-3, with TRBD2 identical over 10 bases. Germline V gene sequence: CDR1 SNHLY, CDR2 FYNNEI. The CDR3 is 16 amino acids. Germline trimming cut 1 base from V and 4 bases from J; bases unmatched to any gene: 5. CDR3 in amino acids: CASSEVGLAGADTQYF. The CDR3 region has the DNA TGTGCCAGCAGTGAAGTGGGGCTAGCGGGGGCAGATACGCAGTATTTT.

The chain links TRBV25-1 to TRBJ1-2; D perhaps matches TRBD1 (6 bases). With 6 bases removed from V and 1 base from J, the gap between germline ends came to 12 bases. Germline V gene lookup returns CDR1 MGHDK and CDR2 SYGVNS. The CDR3 sequence is 14 residues long. CDR3 loop: CASREQGFNYGYTF. The CDR3 nucleotides read TGTGCCAGCAGAGAACAGGGCTTTAACTATGGCTACACCTTC.